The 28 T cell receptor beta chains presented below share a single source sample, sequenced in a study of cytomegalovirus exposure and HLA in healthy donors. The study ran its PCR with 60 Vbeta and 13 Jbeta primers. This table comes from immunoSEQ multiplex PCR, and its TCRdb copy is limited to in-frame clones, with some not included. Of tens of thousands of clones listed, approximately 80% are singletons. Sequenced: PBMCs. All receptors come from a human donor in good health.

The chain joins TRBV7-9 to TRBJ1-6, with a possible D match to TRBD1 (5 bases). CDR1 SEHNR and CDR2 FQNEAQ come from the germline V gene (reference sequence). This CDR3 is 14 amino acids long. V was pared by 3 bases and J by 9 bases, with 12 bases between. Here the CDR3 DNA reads TGTGCCAGCAGCTTCGGGCAGGGAGGTTCACCCCTCCACTTT. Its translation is CASSFGQGGSPLHF.

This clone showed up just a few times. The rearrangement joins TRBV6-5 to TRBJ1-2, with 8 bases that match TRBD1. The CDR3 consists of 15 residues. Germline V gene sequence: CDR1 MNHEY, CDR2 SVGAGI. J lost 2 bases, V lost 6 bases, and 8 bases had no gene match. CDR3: CASSLGQGKNYGYTF. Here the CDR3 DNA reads TGTGCCAGCAGCTTAGGACAGGGAAAAAACTATGGCTACACCTTC.

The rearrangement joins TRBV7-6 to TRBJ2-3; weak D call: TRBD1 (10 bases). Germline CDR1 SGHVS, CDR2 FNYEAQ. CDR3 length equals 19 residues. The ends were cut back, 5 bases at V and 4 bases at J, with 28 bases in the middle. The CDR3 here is CASSAGQGRISGSADTQYF. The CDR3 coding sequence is TGTGCCAGCAGCGCGGGACAGGGGAGGATTAGCGGGAGTGCAGATACGCAGTATTTT.

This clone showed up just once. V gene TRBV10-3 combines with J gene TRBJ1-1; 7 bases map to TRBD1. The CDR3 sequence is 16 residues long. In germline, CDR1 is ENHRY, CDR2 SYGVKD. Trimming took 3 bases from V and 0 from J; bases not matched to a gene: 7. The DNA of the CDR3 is TGTGCCATCAGTGAAGGGGCAGGGGGTTTGAACACTGAAGCTTTCTTT. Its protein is CAISEGAGGLNTEAFF.

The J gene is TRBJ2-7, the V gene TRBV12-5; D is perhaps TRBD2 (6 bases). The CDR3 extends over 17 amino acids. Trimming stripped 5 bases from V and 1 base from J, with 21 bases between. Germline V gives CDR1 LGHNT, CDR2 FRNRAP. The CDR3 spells CASGPLPGLLKSYEQYF. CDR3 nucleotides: TGTGCTAGTGGTCCCCTTCCGGGACTCTTAAAATCCTACGAGCAGTACTTC. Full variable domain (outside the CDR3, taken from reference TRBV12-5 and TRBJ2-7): DARVTQTPRHKVTEMGQEVTMRCQPILGHNTVFWYRQTMMQGLELLAYFRNRAPLDDSGMPKDRFSAEMPDATLATLKIQPSEPRDSAVYFCASGPLPGLLKSYEQYFGPGTRLTVT.

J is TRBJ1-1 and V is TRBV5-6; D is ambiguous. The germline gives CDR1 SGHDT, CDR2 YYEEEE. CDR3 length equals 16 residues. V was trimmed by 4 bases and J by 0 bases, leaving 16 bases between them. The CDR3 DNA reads TGTGCCAGCAGCCTCTTTCTGAGGGCTGTGAACACTGAAGCTTTCTTT. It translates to CASSLFLRAVNTEAFF.

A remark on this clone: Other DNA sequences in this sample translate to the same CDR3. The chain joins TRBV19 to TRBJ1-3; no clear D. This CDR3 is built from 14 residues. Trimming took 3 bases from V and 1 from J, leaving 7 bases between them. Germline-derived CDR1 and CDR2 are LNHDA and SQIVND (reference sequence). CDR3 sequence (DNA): TGTGCCAGTAGTATTGGAGGGTCTGGAAACACCATATATTTT. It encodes CASSIGGSGNTIYF.

The CDR3 reads CASSGDRHNEQFF. Here the CDR3 DNA reads TGTGCCAGCAGTGGGGACAGACACAATGAGCAGTTCTTC. The chain joins TRBV7-9 to TRBJ2-1; 7 bases line up with TRBD1. With 6 bases clipped from V and 5 bases from J, the junction kept 4 bases outside the gene matches. The CDR3 extends over 13 amino acids. The V gene's germline CDR1 is SEHNR and CDR2 FQNEAQ (reference sequence). The full variable domain, rest sourced from reference TRBV7-9 and TRBJ2-1, is DTGVSQNPRHKITKRGQNVTFRCDPISEHNRLYWYRQTLGQGPEFLTYFQNEAQLEKSRLLSDRFSAERPKGSFSTLEIQRTEQGDSAMYLCASSGDRHNEQFFGPGTRLTVL.

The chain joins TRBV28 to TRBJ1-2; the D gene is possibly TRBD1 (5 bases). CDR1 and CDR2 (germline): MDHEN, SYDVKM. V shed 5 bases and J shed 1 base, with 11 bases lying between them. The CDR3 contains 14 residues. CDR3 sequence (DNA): TGTGCCAGCAGTCTTGGAGGGGATAACTATGGCTACACCTTC. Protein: CASSLGGDNYGYTF.

CDR3 DNA: TGTGCCAGCAGTGACTGGGCGCTCCTGTCCTACAATGAGCAGTTCTTC. This sequence encodes CASSDWALLSYNEQFF. V and J are TRBV6-1 and TRBJ2-1, with D unclear. The CDR3 length is 16 residues. Trimming left V 3 bases short and J 1 base short, with 13 bases between. Germline-derived CDR1 and CDR2 are MNHNS and SASEGT.

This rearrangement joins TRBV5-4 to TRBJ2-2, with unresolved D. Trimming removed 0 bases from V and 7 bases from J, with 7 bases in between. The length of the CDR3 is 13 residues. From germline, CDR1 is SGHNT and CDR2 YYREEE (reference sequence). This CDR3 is CASSLVGSGELFF. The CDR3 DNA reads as TGTGCCAGCAGCTTGGTTGGTAGCGGGGAGCTGTTTTTT. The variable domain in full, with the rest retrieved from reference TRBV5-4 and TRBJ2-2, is ETGVTQSPTHLIKTRGQQVTLRCSSQSGHNTVSWYQQALGQGPQFIFQYYREEENGRGNFPPRFSGLQFPNYSSELNVNALELDDSALYLCASSLVGSGELFFGEGSRLTVL.

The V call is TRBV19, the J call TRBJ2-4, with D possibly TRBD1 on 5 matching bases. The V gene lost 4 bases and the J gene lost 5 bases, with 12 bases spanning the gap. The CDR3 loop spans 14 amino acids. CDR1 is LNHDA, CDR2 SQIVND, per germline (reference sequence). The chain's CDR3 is CASSTQGNENIQYF. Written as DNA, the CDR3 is TGTGCCAGTAGTACCCAGGGAAACGAAAACATTCAGTACTTC.

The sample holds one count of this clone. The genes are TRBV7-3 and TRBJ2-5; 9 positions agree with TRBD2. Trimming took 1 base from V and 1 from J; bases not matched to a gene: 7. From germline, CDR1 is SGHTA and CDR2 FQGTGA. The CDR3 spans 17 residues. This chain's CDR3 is CASSLIGGGAAQETQYF. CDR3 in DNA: TGTGCCAGCAGCTTAATTGGCGGGGGGGCTGCCCAAGAGACCCAGTACTTC.

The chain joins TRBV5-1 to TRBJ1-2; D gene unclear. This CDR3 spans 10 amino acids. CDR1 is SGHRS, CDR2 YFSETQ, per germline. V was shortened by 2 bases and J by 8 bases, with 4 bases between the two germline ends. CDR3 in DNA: TGCGCCAGCAGCTTCCAGGGCTACACCTTC. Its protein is CASSFQGYTF.

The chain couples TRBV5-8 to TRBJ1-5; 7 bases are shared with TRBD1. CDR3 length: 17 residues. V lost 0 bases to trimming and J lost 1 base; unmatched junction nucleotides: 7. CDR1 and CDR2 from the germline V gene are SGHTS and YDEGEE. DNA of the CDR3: TGTGCCAGCAGCTTGGAAAAGACAGGGTTAAGCAATCAGCCCCAGCATTTT. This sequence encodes CASSLEKTGLSNQPQHF.

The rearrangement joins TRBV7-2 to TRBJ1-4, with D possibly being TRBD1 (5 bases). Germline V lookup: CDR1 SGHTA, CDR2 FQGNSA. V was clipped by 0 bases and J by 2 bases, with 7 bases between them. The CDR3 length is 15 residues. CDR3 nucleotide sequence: TGTGCCAGCAGCTTAGCGGGACTGACTAATGAAAAACTGTTTTTT. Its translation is CASSLAGLTNEKLFF.

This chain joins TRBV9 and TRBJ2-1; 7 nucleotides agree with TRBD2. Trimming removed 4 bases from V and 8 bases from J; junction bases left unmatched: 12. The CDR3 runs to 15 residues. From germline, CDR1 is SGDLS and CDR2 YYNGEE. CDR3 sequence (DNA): TGTGCCAGCAGCCCGCGACTAGCCGAGTACGATGAGCAGTTCTTC. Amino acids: CASSPRLAEYDEQFF.

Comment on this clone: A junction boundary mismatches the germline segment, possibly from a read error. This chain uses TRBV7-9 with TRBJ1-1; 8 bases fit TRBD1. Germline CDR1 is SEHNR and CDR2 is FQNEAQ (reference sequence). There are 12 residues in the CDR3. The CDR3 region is CASSSGQGGGPF. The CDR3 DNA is TGTGCCAGCAGCTCAGGACAGGGAGGAGGACCTTTT.

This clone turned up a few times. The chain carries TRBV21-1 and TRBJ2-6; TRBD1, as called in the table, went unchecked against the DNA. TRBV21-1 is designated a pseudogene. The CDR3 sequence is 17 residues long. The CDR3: CASSKGAQGSGANVLTF. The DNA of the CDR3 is TGTGCCAGCAGCAAAGGGGCCCAAGGCTCTGGGGCCAACGTCCTGACTTTC.

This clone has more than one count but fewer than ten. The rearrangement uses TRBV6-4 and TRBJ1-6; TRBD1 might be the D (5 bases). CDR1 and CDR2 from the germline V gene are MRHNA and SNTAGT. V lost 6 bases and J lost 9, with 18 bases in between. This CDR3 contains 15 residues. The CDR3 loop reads CASREGRGEGSPLHF. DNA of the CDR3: TGTGCCAGCAGGGAGGGACGGGGGGAGGGTTCACCCCTCCACTTT.

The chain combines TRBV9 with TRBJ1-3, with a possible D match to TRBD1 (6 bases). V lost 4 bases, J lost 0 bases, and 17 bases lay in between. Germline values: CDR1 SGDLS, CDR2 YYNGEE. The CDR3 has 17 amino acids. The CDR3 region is CASSLGATGNSGNTIYF. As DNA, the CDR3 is TGTGCCAGCAGCCTAGGGGCCACAGGGAACTCTGGAAACACCATATATTTT.

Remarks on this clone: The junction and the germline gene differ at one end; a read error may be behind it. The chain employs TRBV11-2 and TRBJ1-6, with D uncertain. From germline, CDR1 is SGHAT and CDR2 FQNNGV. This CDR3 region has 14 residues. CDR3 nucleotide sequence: TGTGCCAGCAGCTTAGATGTGTATAATTCCCCCCTCCACTTT. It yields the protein CASSLDVYNSPLHF.

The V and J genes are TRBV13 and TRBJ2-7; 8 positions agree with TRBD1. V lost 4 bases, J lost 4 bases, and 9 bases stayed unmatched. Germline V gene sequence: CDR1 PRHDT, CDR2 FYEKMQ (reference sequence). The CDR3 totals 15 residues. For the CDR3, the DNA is TGTGCCAGCAGCTCTAGGACAGGGTCGAGGTACGAGCAGTACTTC. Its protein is CASSSRTGSRYEQYF.

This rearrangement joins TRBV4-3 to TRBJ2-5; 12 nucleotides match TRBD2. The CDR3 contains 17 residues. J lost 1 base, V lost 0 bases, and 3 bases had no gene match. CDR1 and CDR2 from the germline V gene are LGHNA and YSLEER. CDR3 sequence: CASSQDRLAGAQETQYF. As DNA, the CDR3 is TGCGCCAGCAGCCAAGATCGACTAGCGGGGGCCCAAGAGACCCAGTACTTC.

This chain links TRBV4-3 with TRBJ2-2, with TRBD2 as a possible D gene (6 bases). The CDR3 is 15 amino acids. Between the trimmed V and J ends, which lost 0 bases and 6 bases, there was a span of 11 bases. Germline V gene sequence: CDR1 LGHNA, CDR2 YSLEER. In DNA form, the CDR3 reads TGCGCCAGCAGCCAAGAGGCGCGACTAGCCGGGGAGCTGTTTTTT. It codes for CASSQEARLAGELFF.

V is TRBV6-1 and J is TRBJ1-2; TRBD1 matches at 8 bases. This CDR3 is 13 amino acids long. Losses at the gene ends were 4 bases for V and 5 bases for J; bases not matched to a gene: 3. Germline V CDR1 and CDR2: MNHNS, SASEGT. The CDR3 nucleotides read TGTGCCAGCAGTGGCTGGGACAGGTATGGCTACACCTTC. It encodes CASSGWDRYGYTF.

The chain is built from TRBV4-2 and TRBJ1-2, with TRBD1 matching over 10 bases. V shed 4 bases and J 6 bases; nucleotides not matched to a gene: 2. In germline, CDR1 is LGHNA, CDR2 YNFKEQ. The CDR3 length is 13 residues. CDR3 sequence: CASSPDRGHGYTF. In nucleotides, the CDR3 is TGTGCCAGCAGCCCTGACAGGGGGCATGGCTACACCTTC.

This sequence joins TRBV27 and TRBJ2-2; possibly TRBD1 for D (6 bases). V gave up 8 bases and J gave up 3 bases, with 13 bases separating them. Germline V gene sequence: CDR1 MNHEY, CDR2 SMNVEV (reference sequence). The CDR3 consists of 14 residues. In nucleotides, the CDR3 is TGTGCCAGCTCACCGACAGGTTACACCGGGGAGCTGTTTTTT. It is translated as CASSPTGYTGELFF.